A selection of T cell receptor beta chains follows, all from one sample in a study of regulatory T cells in long-lasting Graves disease. Via MiXCR, TCRdb re-called the multiplex PCR reads, giving one row per CDR3 protein. Of approximately 350,000 distinct CDR3 sequences in the sample, approximately 15% are singletons; the top ten hold around 27%. This sample also appeared in a second study, on T cells in Graves' hyperthyroidism and ophthalmopathy.

The material sequenced was peripheral blood mononuclear cells (PBMCs), taken at new diagnosis, from a patient treated with antithyroid drugs. Every receptor here comes from a man aged 40-50 years with Graves disease. Both conserved end residues are trimmed from each CDR3. Each record gives: V gene, clone size, CDR3 length, CDR3 protein. Clone size is shown for a subset of rows, as once, few, many or a class of expanded clone.

TRBV11-1 . 12 ASTPWVDQETQY
TRBV20-1 many 13 SARDPRRSTDTQY
TRBV13 many 12 ASRFGQGITEAF
TRBV7-3 . 12 ASSLIKDTGELF
TRBV10-3 many 13 AISESWSDYNEQF
TRBV27 once 12 ASRRRGNTDTQY
TRBV3-1 many 19 ASSQRRDGTSGVLSTDTQY
TRBV29-1 . 14 SVERGPGRVNTEAF
TRBV7-9 . 11 ASSTTDVYGYT
TRBV20-1 many 9 SARGQGEAF
TRBV2 many 13 ASSALAGAGDTQY
TRBV5-5 few 13 ASSLRGAGNTEAF
TRBV20-1 many 13 SAESGQAVSYEQY
TRBV11-3 many 13 ASSFHPGQNYEQY
TRBV15 many 12 ATSREGTGYEQY
TRBV6-2/TRBV6-3 many 10 ASSFWGSEQY
TRBV6-2/TRBV6-3 many 11 ASGRDSIYEQY
TRBV6-5 many 10 ASSYSGDTQY
TRBV20-1 many 15 SARDTGEAGTYNEQF
TRBV30 few 12 AWSPPGSVQTQY
TRBV29-1 few 11 SVEEGSNQPQH
TRBV11-3 many 12 ASSLAGTGIGYT